A selection of T cell receptor beta chains follows, all from one sample in a study of spatial heterogeneity in lung cancer. TCRdb re-called the 5' RACE reads with MiXCR, one entry per CDR3 protein. Of around 7,200 distinct CDR3 sequences listed, approximately 5% were seen once; the top ten hold about 9%. Sequencing used normal lung tissue next to the tumor, obtained at surgery. These receptors all come from a female donor with early-stage non-small cell lung cancer. The CDR3 runs from the conserved cysteine through the conserved F or W. D genes are given only for firm matches. Only part of the rows carry a size: once, few, many, or a class if the clone is expanded.

J gene | D gene | clone size | V gene | CDR3 protein | CDR3 DNA
TRBJ2-7 | - | medium-sized | TRBV28 | CASSLYYEQYF | TGTGCCAGCAGTCTTTATTACGAGCAGTACTTC
TRBJ2-1 | - | medium-sized | TRBV2 | CASSEQGSYNEQFF | TGTGCCAGCAGTGAACAGGGATCCTACAATGAGCAGTTCTTC
TRBJ2-3 | TRBD2 | many | TRBV7-2 | CASSLPTSGTDTQYF | TGTGCCAGCAGCTTGCCGACTAGCGGCACAGATACGCAGTATTTT
TRBJ1-1 | - | many | TRBV29-1 | CSVERGSGEAFF | TGCAGCGTTGAAAGAGGTTCGGGTGAAGCTTTCTTT
TRBJ2-2 | - | many | TRBV7-9 | CASSAGTPSGELFF | TGTGCCAGCAGCGCCGGGACTCCCTCCGGGGAGCTGTTTTTT
TRBJ2-2 | - | medium-sized | TRBV29-1 | CSGRVMNTGELFF | TGCAGCGGTCGGGTAATGAACACCGGGGAGCTGTTTTTT
TRBJ2-1 | - | few | TRBV30 | CAWSVDFNIAEQFF | TGTGCCTGGAGTGTAGACTTCAATATAGCTGAGCAGTTCTTC
TRBJ2-7 | TRBD1 | many | TRBV6-2/TRBV6-3 | CASSYSRTGAKDEQYF | TGTGCCAGCAGTTACTCCCGAACAGGGGCGAAGGACGAGCAGTACTTC
TRBJ1-5 | - | - | TRBV9 | CASSVGGGSGNQPQHF | TGTGCCAGCAGCGTAGGCGGGGGGTCGGGCAATCAGCCCCAGCATTTT
TRBJ2-2 | - | many | TRBV28 | CASGSRVSGELFF | TGTGCCAGCGGCTCTAGAGTTTCCGGGGAGCTGTTTTTT
TRBJ2-1 | - | large | TRBV20-1 | CSVGSVSSYNEQFF | TGCAGTGTCGGTAGTGTTAGCTCCTACAATGAGCAGTTCTTC
TRBJ2-4 | - | once | TRBV9 | CASSVVLGRIQYF | TGTGCCAGCAGCGTAGTACTAGGGAGAATTCAGTACTTC
TRBJ2-3 | - | medium-sized | TRBV18 | CASLSTDTQYF | TGTGCCAGCTTAAGCACAGATACGCAGTATTTT
TRBJ1-4 | - | few | TRBV2 | CASSEPILGLFF | TGTGCCAGCAGTGAACCAATTTTAGGCCTGTTTTTT
TRBJ2-6 | - | medium-sized | TRBV12-3/TRBV12-4 | CASNEHSGANVLTF | TGTGCCAGCAACGAGCACTCTGGGGCCAACGTCCTGACTTTC
TRBJ2-4 | TRBD2 | many | TRBV10-2 | CASSSTSGRAFVKNIQYF | TGCGCCAGCAGTTCGACTAGCGGGAGGGCCTTTGTCAAAAACATTCAGTACTTC
TRBJ2-1 | TRBD2 | many | TRBV20-1 | CSARVPSGANEQFF | TGCAGTGCTAGAGTACCTAGCGGGGCAAATGAGCAGTTCTTC
TRBJ2-7 | - | medium-sized | TRBV28 | CASRRTFQAYEQYF | TGTGCCAGCAGGAGGACATTTCAGGCCTACGAGCAGTACTTC
TRBJ2-3 | - | few | TRBV11-2 | CASSPGIRGGTDTQYF | TGTGCCAGCAGCCCCGGAATTAGGGGGGGCACAGATACGCAGTATTTT
TRBJ1-5 | TRBD1 | many | TRBV7-2 | CASSAETGRGPQHF | TGTGCCAGCAGCGCCGAGACAGGGCGAGGGCCCCAGCATTTT